This record looks at one TCR beta chain sequence and its context. Patients from Seattle were sampled longitudinally, starting during active infection. The germline gives CDR1 SGHRS, CDR2 YFSETQ. The CDR3 runs 12 residues. V gave up 5 bases and J gave up 3 bases; unmatched junction bases: 2. This entry comes from a study of blood T cell repertoires in COVID-19. Study background: Acute and convalescent COVID-19 specimens originated in the United States, Italy and Spain. The analysed material was cDNA or gDNA that came from T cells, B-cell-depleted T cells, or PBMCs.

Methods used by the authors: Reference gene primer amplification gave nucleated cell count estimates. Using immunoSEQ multiplex PCR, the repertoire was profiled, and TCRdb retains in-frame clones only, with some absent. V and J calls and clone size are copied from that table; D and trimming were computed from the DNA. The sample includes roughly 380,000 clones, roughly 90% of them seen just once. This sequence originates from a woman in her sixties with COVID-19, enrolled during active disease. The chain combines TRBV5-1 with TRBJ2-7, with 7 nucleotides matching TRBD1. Sample: peripheral blood. The CDR3 bases are TGCGCCAGCAGTGGGACAGTCTACGAGCAGTACTTC. Translating gives CASSGTVYEQYF. Full variable domain (outside the CDR3, taken from reference TRBV5-1 and TRBJ2-7): KAGVTQTPRYLIKTRGQQVTLSCSPISGHRSVSWYQQTPGQGLQFLFEYFSETQRNKGNFPGRFSGRQFSNSRSEMNVSTLELGDSALYLCASSGTVYEQYFGPGTRLTVT.